The present T cell receptor (beta chain) was sequenced within a study of beta chain features in type 1 diabetes. Expressed TCRB transcripts were sequenced, since all the RNA that had been isolated was reverse transcribed. TCRdb's copy holds only in-frame clones and misses some; the assay was immunoSEQ multiplex PCR. Seen here are 600,000 to 650,000 clones, 15% to 18% observed once, and the top ten hold approximately 0.093%. The clonotype was recovered from a man aged 18 to 29 in good health. Sequencing input: naive CD4+ T cells from blood.

The CDR3 sequence: CASSQDTGSWRGEQYF. The CDR3 region has the DNA TGCGCCAGCAGCCAAGATACGGGGAGTTGGCGTGGCGAGCAGTACTTC. The V gene is TRBV4-1, the J gene TRBJ2-7, with a tentative D call TRBD2 (5 bases). Germline V gives CDR1 MGHRA, CDR2 YSYEKL. Trimming removed 0 bases at V and 6 bases at J, with 18 bases between. This CDR3 contains 16 residues.